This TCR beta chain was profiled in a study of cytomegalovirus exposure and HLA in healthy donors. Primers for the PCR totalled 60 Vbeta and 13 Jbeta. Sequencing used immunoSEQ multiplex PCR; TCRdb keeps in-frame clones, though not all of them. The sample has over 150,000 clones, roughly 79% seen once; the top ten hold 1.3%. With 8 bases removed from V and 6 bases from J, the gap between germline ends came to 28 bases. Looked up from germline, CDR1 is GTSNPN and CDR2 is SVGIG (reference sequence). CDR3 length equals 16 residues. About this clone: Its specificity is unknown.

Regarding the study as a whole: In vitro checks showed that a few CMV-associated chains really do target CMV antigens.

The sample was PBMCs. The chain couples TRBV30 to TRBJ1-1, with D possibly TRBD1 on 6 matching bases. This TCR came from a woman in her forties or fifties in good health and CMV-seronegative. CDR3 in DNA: TGTGCCCGAGTTCCGGGACAAGGTATGAGAAGCGCTGAAGCTTTCTTT. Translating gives CARVPGQGMRSAEAFF.